These 15 T cell receptor beta chains came from one sample sequenced in a study of response to subunit inactivated influenza vaccine. TCRdb reprocessed the RT-PCR reads with MiXCR, giving one entry per CDR3 protein. The sample yields 600,000 to 850,000 distinct CDR3 sequences, less than 15% seen once. The sequenced sample was PBMCs from blood, obtained roughly 15 days before vaccination. Receptors originate from a man aged 45-60 years who received an inactivated influenza vaccine.

This clonotype was counted a few times. The V and J genes are TRBV5-7 and TRBJ1-2, with TRBD1 identical over 8 bases. TRBV5-7 is classed as an ORF, of uncertain function. The V segment lost 0 bases and the J segment 0 bases; nucleotides outside the gene matches: 4. The CDR3 loop spans 16 amino acids. CDR3 region: CASSLGQGKANYGYTF. DNA for the CDR3: TGTGCCAGCAGCTTGGGACAGGGGAAGGCTAACTATGGCTACACCTTC.

This clonotype was seen more than once but under ten times. The V and J genes are TRBV7-9 and TRBJ2-7; the match to TRBD2 covers 7 bases. Germline V CDR1 and CDR2: SEHNR, FQNEAQ (reference sequence). The V segment lost 6 bases and the J segment 1 base; nucleotides outside the gene matches: 6. The CDR3 totals 14 residues. The CDR3 region is CASSGRAISYEQYF. CDR3 bases: TGTGCCAGCAGTGGGAGGGCCATATCCTACGAGCAGTACTTC.

The V gene is TRBV7-8, the J gene TRBJ2-3, with a possible D match to TRBD1 (6 bases). This CDR3 comprises 15 residues. The germline gives CDR1 SGHVS, CDR2 FQNEAQ. V lost 5 bases to trimming and J lost 2 bases, with 14 bases between them. The CDR3 loop is CASSGLGQITDTQYF. CDR3 DNA sequence: TGTGCCAGCAGCGGCCTGGGACAAATCACAGATACGCAGTATTTT. The full variable domain, in which reference TRBV7-8 and TRBJ2-3 provide the parts outside the CDR3, is GAGVSQSPRYKVAKRGQDVALRCDPISGHVSLFWYQQALGQGPEFLTYFQNEAQLDKSGLPSDRFFAERPEGSVSTLKIQRTQQEDSAVYLCASSGLGQITDTQYFGPGTRLTVL.

Only a few counts were recorded for this clonotype. J is TRBJ2-7 and V is TRBV7-2; TRBD2 might be the D (5 bases). Germline CDR1 reads SGHTA; CDR2 reads FQGNSA. CDR3 length equals 14 residues. Trimming took 6 bases from V and 4 from J, leaving 16 bases between them. CDR3: CASSSPPGSYEQYF. In DNA, the CDR3 is TGTGCCAGCAGTTCACCCCCGGGAAGTTACGAGCAGTACTTC.

V usage is TRBV20-1 and J usage is TRBJ1-5, with a tentative D call TRBD1 (5 bases). The CDR3 runs to 14 residues. Trimming removed 4 bases at V and 4 bases at J, with 14 bases between. CDR1 is DFQATT, CDR2 SNEGSKA, per germline (reference sequence). CDR3 nucleotides: TGCAGTGCTAATCAAGGGGCAGCTAATCAGCCCCAGCATTTT. Amino acid sequence: CSANQGAANQPQHF.

V usage is TRBV3-1 and J usage is TRBJ2-4, with D perhaps TRBD1 or TRBD2 (5 bases each). Germline CDR1 LGHDT, CDR2 YNNKEL (reference sequence). CDR3 length: 18 amino acids. Trimming pared 3 bases from V and 0 bases from J, leaving 18 bases between. The CDR3 reads CASSQGPHREIAKNIQYF. DNA of the CDR3: TGTGCCAGCAGCCAGGGACCACACCGAGAGATAGCCAAAAACATTCAGTACTTC. Full variable domain (remainder filled in from reference TRBV3-1 and TRBJ2-4): DTAVSQTPKYLVTQMGNDKSIKCEQNLGHDTMYWYKQDSKKFLKIMFSYNNKELIINETVPNRFSPKSPDKAHLNLHINSLELGDSAVYFCASSQGPHREIAKNIQYFGAGTRLSVL.

This clonotype was seen once. The chain carries TRBV30 and TRBJ1-1; the D is unclear. Germline V gives CDR1 GTSNPN, CDR2 SVGIG (reference sequence). The CDR3 spans 13 residues. V lost 3 bases and J lost 2, with 10 bases in between. CDR3 nucleotides: TGTGCCTGGAGGGGAAGCCTAAACACTGAAGCTTTCTTT. Protein sequence: CAWRGSLNTEAFF.

V and J are TRBV4-3 and TRBJ1-3; no firm D call. The CDR3 spans 15 residues. Looked up from germline, CDR1 is LGHNA and CDR2 is YSLEER. Trimming took 0 bases from V and 1 from J, leaving 7 bases between them. Written as DNA, the CDR3 is TGCGCCAGCAGCCAAGATTGGGGTTCTGGAAACACCATATATTTT. Amino acids: CASSQDWGSGNTIYF.

In its sample, this clonotype was seen a few times. This chain uses TRBV28 with TRBJ2-5, with D perhaps TRBD2 (6 bases). This CDR3 has 15 residues. The ends were cut back, 9 bases at V and 2 bases at J, with 19 bases in the middle. Per the germline V gene, CDR1 is MDHEN and CDR2 is SYDVKM. CDR3 sequence (DNA): TGTGCCAGTAAAATAGGTGCTAGCGCTCAAGAGACCCAGTACTTC. Protein product: CASKIGASAQETQYF.

This chain links TRBV2 with TRBJ2-2; 8 bases agree with TRBD1. CDR3 length equals 13 residues. V dropped 8 bases and J dropped 5; count of bases not matched to a gene: 4. Germline assignment: CDR1 SNHLY and CDR2 FYNNEI. The CDR3: CASEGQGTGELFF. The CDR3 DNA follows: TGTGCCAGCGAAGGACAGGGAACCGGGGAGCTGTTTTTT.

This clonotype was observed a few times. V gene TRBV10-3 combines with J gene TRBJ2-5; 9 bases line up with TRBD2. V lost 0 bases to trimming and J lost 1 base; unmatched junction nucleotides: 3. The CDR3 has 16 residues. Germline V CDR1 and CDR2: ENHRY, SYGVKD. The CDR3 DNA is TGTGCCATCAGTGAGTCGCTAGCGGGGTTCCAAGAGACCCAGTACTTC. Translation gives CAISESLAGFQETQYF.

The chain has TRBV7-2 and TRBJ2-1, with D tentatively TRBD2 (7 bases). Germline V CDR1 and CDR2: SGHTA, FQGNSA. This CDR3 contains 13 residues. Trimming removed 5 bases from V and 10 bases from J, with 15 bases in between. CDR3 residues: CASSRGRANEQFF. CDR3 bases: TGTGCCAGCAGCAGGGGGAGGGCGAACGAGCAGTTCTTC.

J is TRBJ2-1 and V is TRBV2, with TRBD2 as a possible D gene (5 bases). The CDR3 extends over 12 amino acids. Trimming cost V 7 bases and J 15 bases, with 19 bases left between them. Per germline, CDR1 SNHLY and CDR2 FYNNEI. In DNA, the CDR3 is TGTGCCAGCACCTCTGACTACGCCCGGGGGTTCTTC. This codes for CASTSDYARGFF.

This clonotype was detected a few times. The V gene is TRBV10-2, the J gene TRBJ1-5; D is possibly TRBD1 (5 bases). CDR1 is WSHSY, CDR2 SAAADI, per germline. The CDR3 extends over 13 amino acids. Between the trimmed V and J ends, which lost 6 bases and 8 bases, there was a span of 14 bases. CDR3 nucleotide sequence: TGCGCCAGCAGGGACACGGGAGCGGAGCCCCAGCATTTT. Translating gives CASRDTGAEPQHF.

The table lists this clonotype with many counts. The genes are TRBV3-1 and TRBJ1-2, with 7 bases that match TRBD1. CDR1 and CDR2 (germline): LGHDT, YNNKEL (reference sequence). The CDR3 is 14 residues long. V shed 4 bases, J shed 6 bases, and the junction held 8 bases outside the gene matches. The CDR3: CASSLMTGTHGYTF. The CDR3, as DNA: TGTGCCAGCAGCCTAATGACAGGGACCCATGGCTACACCTTC.